Following are 15 T cell receptor beta chains from one sample sequenced in a study of control samples from healthy donors and cancer patients. Profiling relied on immunoSEQ multiplex PCR, and the TCRdb table lists in-frame clones only, not all of them. The data contain around 170,000 clones, 90% of them singletons. Sequenced material: blood. These receptors originate from a woman in her fifties or sixties in good health.

In this sample, this clone turned up a few times. The chain is built from TRBV9 and TRBJ2-1; the D call may be TRBD1 or TRBD2 (5 bases each). The germline gives CDR1 SGDLS, CDR2 YYNGEE. V lost 2 bases and J 6 bases, leaving 12 bases between the germline ends. This CDR3 has 14 amino acids. The CDR3 nucleotides are TGTGCCAGCAGCGTCGGGACCCGTGGCAATGAGCAGTTCTTC. It codes for CASSVGTRGNEQFF.

The CDR3 loop is CASSPYTRPYEQYF. The CDR3 bases are TGTGCCAGCAGCCCTTACACCAGACCCTACGAGCAGTACTTC. The chain carries TRBV7-3 and TRBJ2-7; D uncertain. With 5 bases removed from V and 2 bases from J, the gap between germline ends came to 13 bases. CDR3 length: 14 amino acids. Germline lookup yields CDR1 SGHTA and CDR2 FQGTGA.

The V and J genes are TRBV12-3 or TRBV12-4 and TRBJ2-2; unclear D gene. The V end lost 7 bases, the J end lost 5 bases, and 11 bases lay between the germline ends. CDR3 size: 13 residues. The CDR3, as DNA: TGTGCCAGCACCCCCGGTGGGACCGGGGAGCTGTTTTTT. Encoded protein: CASTPGGTGELFF.

In this sample, this clone turned up once. This chain connects TRBV3-1 (or the pseudogene TRBV3-2) to TRBJ2-5; tentatively, D is TRBD2 (5 bases). V was clipped by 5 bases and J by 7 bases, with 11 bases between them. CDR3 length: 12 amino acids. Per germline, CDR1 LGHDT and CDR2 YNNKEL (reference sequence). The DNA of the CDR3 is TGTGCCAGCAGCTTTCCCCGGGGGACCCAGTACTTC. It translates to CASSFPRGTQYF.

The chain recombines TRBV3-1 (or the pseudogene TRBV3-2) with TRBJ2-7; D is undetermined. The CDR3 length is 12 residues. Germline V lookup: CDR1 LGHDT, CDR2 YNNKEL (reference sequence). Trimming took 7 bases from V and 3 from J, leaving 10 bases between them. Here the CDR3 DNA reads TGTGCCAGCAAAGGACCAAACTACGAGCAGTACTTC. It encodes CASKGPNYEQYF.

V and J are TRBV6-5 and TRBJ1-6; D is possibly TRBD1 (5 bases). CDR1 MNHEY and CDR2 SVGAGI come from the germline V gene. The CDR3 covers 14 residues. Trimming cost V 6 bases and J 5 bases, with 11 bases left between them. CDR3 in DNA: TGTGCCAGCAGCTGGGACGGAGATAATTCACCCCTCCACTTT. Translated: CASSWDGDNSPLHF.

The V and J genes are TRBV5-1 and TRBJ1-2; D is undetermined. This CDR3 has 13 residues. The V and J ends lost 2 bases and 5 bases respectively, with 10 bases between them. Germline CDR1 reads SGHRS; CDR2 reads YFSETQ. The chain's CDR3 is CASSLRVGYGYTF. CDR3 bases: TGCGCCAGCAGCTTACGGGTTGGTTATGGCTACACCTTC.

V usage is TRBV19 and J usage is TRBJ2-3; 8 bases fit TRBD1. The germline V gene has CDR1 LNHDA and CDR2 SQIVND (reference sequence). J lost 0 bases, V lost 5 bases, and 1 base had no gene match. The CDR3 has 14 residues. For the CDR3, the DNA is TGTGCCAGTAGTTACAGGGGGAGCACAGATACGCAGTATTTT. This gives the protein CASSYRGSTDTQYF. Drawing the rest from reference TRBV19 and TRBJ2-3, the complete variable domain is DGGITQSPKYLFRKEGQNVTLSCEQNLNHDAMYWYRQDPGQGLRLIYYSQIVNDFQKGDIAEGYSVSREKKESFPLTVTSAQKNPTAFYLCASSYRGSTDTQYFGPGTRLTVL.

This chain joins TRBV5-1 and TRBJ2-1; 9 bases map to TRBD2. Germline V CDR1 and CDR2: SGHRS, YFSETQ. The CDR3 loop spans 19 amino acids. J gave up 8 bases and V 1 base, and 19 bases lay outside the gene matches. The CDR3 region has the DNA TGCGCCAGCAGCTTGTCGGGGCGGTTAGCGGGGGCGGAGTGGGATGAGCAGTTCTTC. This gives the protein CASSLSGRLAGAEWDEQFF.

The gene calls are TRBV19 and TRBJ1-1; D perhaps matches TRBD1 (5 bases). This CDR3 is built from 14 residues. Per germline, CDR1 LNHDA and CDR2 SQIVND (reference sequence). Trimming stripped 7 bases from V and 0 bases from J, with 12 bases between. In DNA form, the CDR3 reads TGTGCCAGTATCTGGGGGGGGATGAACACTGAAGCTTTCTTT. Its protein is CASIWGGMNTEAFF.

CDR3 DNA sequence: TGTGCCAGCAGTTTCCTCCCCGGGACAGGGGGCGCGGGGCAGTACTTC. Translating gives CASSFLPGTGGAGQYF. The rearrangement links TRBV27 to TRBJ2-7, with 12 bases fitting TRBD1. J was trimmed by 9 bases and V by 3 bases; bases with no gene match: 12. Germline loops: CDR1 MNHEY, CDR2 SMNVEV (reference sequence). This CDR3 is 16 amino acids long.

The V gene is TRBV5-5, the J gene TRBJ2-7, with TRBD1 matching 12 bases. J gave up 8 bases and V 2 bases, and 8 bases lay outside the gene matches. CDR1 SGHKS and CDR2 YYEKEE come from the germline V gene (reference sequence). There are 15 residues in the CDR3. The CDR3 DNA is TGTGCCAGCAGCTTTGACGGGACAGGGGGCATGAAGCAGTACTTC. Protein: CASSFDGTGGMKQYF.

The chain joins TRBV19 to TRBJ1-2; D perhaps matches TRBD1 (6 bases). The ends were cut back, 2 bases at V and 3 bases at J, with 7 bases in the middle. Per the germline V gene, CDR1 is LNHDA and CDR2 is SQIVND (reference sequence). The CDR3 has 13 amino acids. The CDR3 reads CASSISGDYGYTF. CDR3 DNA: TGTGCCAGTAGTATATCAGGGGACTATGGCTACACCTTC.

The chain combines TRBV5-1 with TRBJ1-1; unclear D gene. The CDR3 runs 14 residues. Per the germline V gene, CDR1 is SGHRS and CDR2 is YFSETQ. V shed 6 bases and J shed 0 bases, with 12 bases lying between them. This CDR3 is CASINRGVNTEAFF. The CDR3 bases are TGCGCCAGCATAAATCGAGGCGTGAACACTGAAGCTTTCTTT.

The CDR3 DNA follows: TGTGCCAGCAGTTCCGAGGCTCGCACAGATACGCAGTATTTT. Amino acids: CASSSEARTDTQYF. This chain uses TRBV6-6 with TRBJ2-3; D is unclear. Per germline, CDR1 MNHNY and CDR2 SVGAGI (reference sequence). This CDR3 has 14 amino acids. Trimming shortened V by 4 bases and J by 1 base, and 9 bases separated the two germline ends.